This T cell receptor beta chain was retrieved from a study of T cells in Graves' hyperthyroidism and ophthalmopathy. Regions amplified from RNA transcripts were the TCR beta CDR3 regions. The TCR CDR3 was amplified in a first-round RT-PCR using the HTBI primer set. TCRdb ran MiXCR on the multiplex PCR reads and lists one entry per CDR3 protein. The profile shows roughly 57,000 distinct CDR3 sequences, approximately 53% of them singletons. The sample consisted of blood. The clonotype originates from a woman aged 55 to 70 with Graves' ophthalmopathy.

The CDR3 protein is CSAYWGANSPLHF. The CDR3 coding sequence is TGCAGTGCCTACTGGGGGGCTAATTCACCCCTCCACTTT. This chain connects TRBV20-1 to TRBJ1-6; D possibly corresponds to TRBD1 (6 bases). CDR3 length equals 13 residues. The ends were cut back, 6 bases at V and 6 bases at J, with 12 bases in the middle. The germline V gene encodes CDR1 DFQATT and CDR2 SNEGSKA (reference sequence).